Listed here are 17 T cell receptor beta chains from one sample, sequenced in a study of identical twins. Via MiXCR, TCRdb re-called the 5' RACE reads, giving one row per CDR3 protein. The repertoire holds about 530,000 distinct CDR3 sequences, with around 24% as singletons. These data also formed part of another study, on yellow fever vaccine responses in identical twins.

Sequencing used CD4+ T cells sorted from blood. The receptors stem from a woman aged 18-35 years in good health.

As to this clonotype: A much bigger clone sits one base away, suggesting this may be a read error. The gene calls are TRBV28 and TRBJ2-3; D is perhaps TRBD2 (5 bases). The CDR3 sequence is 15 residues long. From germline, CDR1 is MDHEN and CDR2 SYDVKM. V shed 5 bases and J shed 0 bases, with 12 bases lying between them. CDR3 region: CASSPPRTSTDTQYF. DNA of the CDR3: TGTGCCAGCAGTCCTCCACGGACTAGCACAGATACGCAGTATTTT.

This clonotype was seen only a few times. V is TRBV6-1 and J is TRBJ2-7, with D maybe TRBD1 (5 bases). V was cut by 9 bases and J by 3 bases, with 21 bases left in between. This CDR3 is 15 amino acids long. The germline CDR1 and CDR2 sequences are MNHNS and SASEGT. CDR3 coding DNA: TGTGCCAGAGACCCCAGGGTCTGCACGGGCTACGAGCAGTACGTC. Translated, it gives CARDPRVCTGYEQYV.

This clonotype has ten or more counts. The junction shows a germline mismatch at one end, possibly a read error. The chain carries TRBV12-3 or TRBV12-4 and TRBJ2-2; 9 bases are shared with TRBD1. There are 14 residues in the CDR3. CDR3 bases: TGCGCCAGCAGGGGACAGGGAGGCACCGGGGAGCTGTTTTTT. It yields the protein CASRGQGGTGELFF.

The genes are TRBV5-1 and TRBJ1-5, with no clear D. The germline gives CDR1 SGHRS, CDR2 YFSETQ. The CDR3 covers 13 residues. V shed 5 bases and J shed 3 bases, with 9 bases lying between them. CDR3 region: CASRSADNQPQHF. DNA for the CDR3: TGCGCCAGCAGGTCGGCAGACAATCAGCCCCAGCATTTT.

V gene TRBV12-3 or TRBV12-4 combines with J gene TRBJ2-7, with 8 bases that match TRBD1. The CDR3 loop spans 16 amino acids. J gave up 3 bases and V 2 bases, and 9 bases lay outside the gene matches. CDR3 nucleotide sequence: TGTGCCAGCAGTTTAATACACGGGACAGGATTCTACGAGCAGTACTTC. Amino acid sequence: CASSLIHGTGFYEQYF.

This clonotype was recorded a few times. The chain employs TRBV5-1 and TRBJ1-1; tentative D call: TRBD1 (5 bases). Germline V gene lookup returns CDR1 SGHRS and CDR2 YFSETQ. The CDR3 runs to 14 residues. V shed 7 bases and J shed 3 bases, with 16 bases lying between them. Here the CDR3 DNA reads TGCGCCAGCTCCCCCAGGGATGGGGACACTGAAGCTTTCTTT. Its translation: CASSPRDGDTEAFF.

The chain uses TRBV12-3 or TRBV12-4 and TRBJ1-5, with 7 positions matching TRBD1. V was clipped by 1 base and J by 2 bases; unmatched bases: 5. The length of the CDR3 is 16 residues. The CDR3 protein is CASSLGRGTGNQPQHF. CDR3 bases: TGTGCCAGCAGTTTAGGCAGGGGGACCGGCAATCAGCCCCAGCATTTT.

In its sample, this clonotype was seen a few times. The genes are TRBV9 and TRBJ2-1; no clear D. The CDR3 loop spans 15 amino acids. Germline assignment: CDR1 SGDLS and CDR2 YYNGEE. The V end was cut by 1 base, the J end by 6 bases, with 14 bases between. CDR3 sequence reads: CASSVYSAQRNEQFF. CDR3 sequence (DNA): TGTGCCAGCAGCGTATATTCGGCGCAGCGCAATGAGCAGTTCTTC.

This chain links TRBV15 with TRBJ2-1; TRBD2 aligns across 10 bases. Germline-derived CDR1 and CDR2 are LNHNV and YYDKDF (reference sequence). The CDR3 has 19 residues. The V gene end was trimmed by 3 bases and the J gene end by 0 bases; junction bases not matched to a gene: 11. The CDR3 bases are TGTGCCACCAGCAGTAAGTCCGGGACTAGCGTCCTCTCCTACAATGAGCAGTTCTTC. It codes for CATSSKSGTSVLSYNEQFF.

This clonotype occurred a few times. The genes are TRBV5-6 and TRBJ2-5, with D hard to call. Trimming cost V 0 bases and J 0 bases, with 6 bases left between them. Germline assignment: CDR1 SGHDT and CDR2 YYEEEE. The CDR3 consists of 14 residues. The CDR3 loop is CASSLGVYQETQYF. For the CDR3, the DNA is TGTGCCAGCAGCTTGGGTGTTTACCAAGAGACCCAGTACTTC.

The gene calls are TRBV6-1 and TRBJ2-7; 9 positions match TRBD2. The CDR3 runs to 14 residues. The V and J ends lost 7 bases and 7 bases, in that order; junction bases with no gene match: 11. The germline V gene encodes CDR1 MNHNS and CDR2 SASEGT. The CDR3 sequence is CASKPGLAGTEQYF. CDR3 DNA: TGTGCCAGCAAACCGGGACTAGCAGGGACTGAGCAGTACTTC.

The chain uses TRBV3-1 and TRBJ2-4; the match to TRBD2 covers 12 bases. The V gene end was trimmed by 0 bases and the J gene end by 6 bases; junction bases not matched to a gene: 3. Germline V lookup: CDR1 LGHDT, CDR2 YNNKEL (reference sequence). The CDR3 consists of 16 residues. The DNA of the CDR3 is TGTGCCAGCAGCCAAGATTCGGGACTAGCGGGAAACATTCAGTACTTC. It specifies CASSQDSGLAGNIQYF.

The chain joins TRBV28 to TRBJ2-5; 13 positions agree with TRBD2. The CDR3 is made up of 15 amino acids. V lost 5 bases, J lost 8 bases, and 8 bases stayed unmatched. Per germline, CDR1 MDHEN and CDR2 SYDVKM. Here the CDR3 reads CASSRRWTSGGTQYF. The CDR3 nucleotides are TGTGCCAGCAGTCGCCGGTGGACTAGCGGGGGCACCCAGTACTTC.

This clonotype has at least ten counts. At one end the junction does not follow the germline gene, possibly because of a read error. The chain couples TRBV5-6 to TRBJ2-2; D gene unclear. The CDR3 runs 12 residues. Germline V CDR1 and CDR2: SGHDT, YYEEEE. The CDR3 spells CASSLATGELFF. The CDR3 DNA follows: TGCGCCAGCAGCTTGGCAACCGGGGAGCTGTTTTTT.

This clonotype was seen at least ten times. The chain uses TRBV12-3 or TRBV12-4 and TRBJ2-5; 14 positions match TRBD2. Losses at the gene ends were 6 bases for V and 1 base for J; bases not matched to a gene: 4. This CDR3 comprises 16 residues. The DNA of the CDR3 is TGTGCCAGCAGCCTAGGACTAGCGGGAGGCCAAGAGACCCAGTACTTC. Amino acid sequence: CASSLGLAGGQETQYF.

This chain uses TRBV7-3 with TRBJ2-1; the D gene is possibly TRBD2 (6 bases). Germline assignment: CDR1 SGHTA and CDR2 FQGTGA. V was clipped by 5 bases and J by 7 bases, with 18 bases between them. The CDR3 runs 15 residues. The CDR3 nucleotides read TGTGCCAGCAGCCTACTAGCACAAACCCCGAATGAGCAGTTCTTC. It codes for CASSLLAQTPNEQFF.

CDR3 amino acids: CASGLSRGSTDTQYF. CDR3 bases: TGTGCTAGTGGTTTGAGTCGCGGAAGCACAGATACGCAGTATTTT. The chain is built from TRBV12-5 and TRBJ2-3; D is uncertain. The CDR3 is made up of 15 amino acids. The germline gives CDR1 LGHNT, CDR2 FRNRAP. With 2 bases removed from V and 0 bases from J, the gap between germline ends came to 9 bases. Full variable domain (outside the CDR3, taken from reference TRBV12-5 and TRBJ2-3): DARVTQTPRHKVTEMGQEVTMRCQPILGHNTVFWYRQTMMQGLELLAYFRNRAPLDDSGMPKDRFSAEMPDATLATLKIQPSEPRDSAVYFCASGLSRGSTDTQYFGPGTRLTVL.